This record covers a single T cell receptor beta chain. The data are from a study of T cell changes during pregnancy in multiple sclerosis. Libraries were prepared by immunoSEQ multiplex PCR; TCRdb keeps only in-frame clonotypes and omits some of them. The sample consists of tens of thousands of clones, 80% to 95% of them appearing once. J lost 4 bases, V lost 2 bases, and 3 bases had no gene match. Germline loops: CDR1 MGHDK, CDR2 SYGVNS. CDR3 length equals 15 residues. Sequenced material: CD4+ T cells from peripheral blood mononuclear cells, taken before pregnancy. This sequence was found in a female donor with multiple sclerosis, enrolled in a pregnancy study. The V and J genes are TRBV25-1 and TRBJ1-1; 11 bases line up with TRBD1. CDR3 loop: CASSEAGQGGTEAFF. The CDR3 DNA reads as TGTGCCAGCAGTGAAGCGGGACAGGGGGGCACTGAAGCTTTCTTT.